The entry below gives a single TCR beta chain sequence along with its context. What it recognizes is unknown. Sequencing was preceded by expansion of antigen-specific CD4+ T cells with viral peptide pools in the ViraFEST assay. Following 10 days of culture, CD4+ T cells were isolated. A PCR test confirmed that the person had SARS-CoV-2 infection between March and December 2020. These data come from a study of vaccination effects on CD4 cells after COVID-19. Trimming cost V 3 bases and J 6 bases; bases outside gene matches: 7. CDR3 length: 15 residues. In germline, CDR1 is MNHEY, CDR2 SMNVEV (reference sequence). The assay was immunoSEQ multiplex PCR, and TCRdb's table has in-frame clones only and misses some. This repertoire shows 24,000 or so clones, approximately 80% found once; its top ten account for over 15%.

The source was CD4+ T cells from PBMCs cultured with HCoV-NL63 spike peptides, collected before COVID-19 vaccination. The chain employs TRBV27 and TRBJ2-3; TRBD2 matches 9 bases. This receptor was identified in a human donor who had a prior SARS-CoV-2 infection. CDR3 DNA sequence: TGTGCCAGCAGTTTCCGACTAGCGGTTAGGGATACGCAGTATTTT. Translation: CASSFRLAVRDTQYF.